These 3 T cell receptor beta chains were all obtained from the same sample, sequenced in a study of blood T cell repertoires in COVID-19. TCRdb's copy holds only in-frame clones and misses some; the assay was immunoSEQ multiplex PCR. The table records around 120,000 clones, roughly 90% of them present only once. Sequenced sample: peripheral blood. The receptors were gathered from a man aged 50 to 59 with acute or convalescent COVID-19.

This chain connects TRBV5-1 to TRBJ1-2; 7 nucleotides line up with TRBD1. The CDR3 has 19 amino acids. Germline V gene data show CDR1 as SGHRS and CDR2 as YFSETQ. The V segment lost 4 bases and the J segment 3 bases; nucleotides outside the gene matches: 21. In nucleotides, the CDR3 is TGCGCCAGCAGCCGAAGCCAAAAAAATCCGGGACAGAATTACTATGGCTACACCTTC. This translates into CASSRSQKNPGQNYYGYTF.

The rearrangement uses TRBV6-4 and TRBJ2-2; no firm D call. The CDR3 runs 14 residues. V was clipped by 0 bases and J by 4 bases, with 6 bases between them. In germline, CDR1 is MRHNA, CDR2 SNTAGT. The CDR3 sequence: CASSDSTPTGELFF. CDR3 sequence (DNA): TGTGCCAGCAGTGACTCGACACCCACCGGGGAGCTGTTTTTT.

The chain recombines TRBV7-8 with TRBJ2-7; tentatively, D is TRBD1 (6 bases). Germline V gene data show CDR1 as SGHVS and CDR2 as FQNEAQ. The CDR3 runs 13 residues. V lost 5 bases and J lost 2, with 10 bases in between. This CDR3 reads CASSQGQTYEQYF. DNA for the CDR3: TGTGCCAGCAGCCAAGGACAGACCTACGAGCAGTACTTC.